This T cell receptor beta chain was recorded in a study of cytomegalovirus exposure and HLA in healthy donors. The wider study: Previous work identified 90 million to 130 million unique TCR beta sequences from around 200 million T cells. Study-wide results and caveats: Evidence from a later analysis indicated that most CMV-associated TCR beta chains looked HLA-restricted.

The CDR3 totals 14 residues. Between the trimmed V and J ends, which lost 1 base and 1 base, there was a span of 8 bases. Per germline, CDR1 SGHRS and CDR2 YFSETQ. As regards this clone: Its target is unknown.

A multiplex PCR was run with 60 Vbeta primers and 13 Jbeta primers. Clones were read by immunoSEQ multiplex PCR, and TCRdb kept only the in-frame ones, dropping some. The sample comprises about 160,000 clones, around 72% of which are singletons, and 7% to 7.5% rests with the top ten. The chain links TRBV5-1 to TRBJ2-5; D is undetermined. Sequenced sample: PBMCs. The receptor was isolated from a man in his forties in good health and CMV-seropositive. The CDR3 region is CASSLRGIQETQYF. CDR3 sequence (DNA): TGCGCCAGCAGCTTGCGAGGAATCCAAGAGACCCAGTACTTC.